This TCR beta chain was retrieved from a study of OX40 agonist ivuxolimab in advanced cancers. Germline lookup yields CDR1 GTSNPN and CDR2 SVGIG (reference sequence). Unmatched junction bases numbered 6, after V lost 5 bases and J lost 6 bases. This CDR3 region has 13 residues. Some clones are missing from TCRdb's copy, which holds only in-frame ones; the method was immunoSEQ multiplex PCR. This table has roughly 69,000 clones, around 90% appearing once. The source was CD4+ or CD8+ T cells sorted from blood, collected in a trial of the OX40 agonist ivuxolimab. V gene TRBV30 combines with J gene TRBJ1-2; TRBD1 agrees at 10 bases. The source of this sequence is an adult with an advanced solid tumor such as melanoma, head and neck, liver or kidney cancer. The CDR3 protein is CAWDRGLKDGYTF. DNA for the CDR3: TGTGCCTGGGACAGGGGGCTAAAGGATGGCTACACCTTC.